This T cell receptor (beta chain) was profiled in a study of blood T cell repertoires in COVID-19 (dated by TCRdb to the early 2020s). Describing the broader study: Samples from collaborators originated in the United States, Italy and Spain and spanned both the acute and convalescent phases of COVID-19. Subjects who had been exposed to COVID-19, were actively infected with it, or had recovered from it provided the deeply sampled blood TCRbeta repertoires that made up the dataset. Nearly every sample came with metadata listing a de-identified subject ID, COVID-19 status, age in years and sex. The prospective study material was composed of cDNA or gDNA derived from T cells, B-cell-depleted T cells, or PBMCs. Samples came from the ongoing ImmuneRACE study (first 160 participants) plus 1,254 subjects from 6 global collaborators. Where HLA class I and class II types were available, the types were taken from metadata supplied by the sample provider, not from assay-based typing. The repertoires were released in a freely available public database intended as a resource for research on the immune response to SARS-CoV-2.

At the junction V is shortened by 5 bases and J by 3 bases; bases outside the gene matches: 8. CDR1 and CDR2, per the germline V gene, are SGHNT and YENEEA. The CDR3 runs 15 residues from the cysteine to the phenylalanine. Of all the DNA, just the CDR3 is kept, 45 bases in frame from base 1. The collaborating institutions used their own protocols to collect whole blood in K2EDTA tubes. For TCRbeta analysis, collaborators shipped samples in one of three forms: frozen whole blood, isolated PBMCs, or DNA extracted from either of those sample types. Overall study outcomes, separate from this receptor: The quantity of clinical and demographic metadata differed by source and by participant and was supplied without curation.

The immunoSEQ Assay, a bias-controlled multiplex PCR, was used to amplify TCRbeta CDR3 regions from genomic DNA. In the authors' own workflow: The number of nucleated cells in each sample was estimated by amplification of reference gene primers within the assay. To quantify the absolute abundance of each unique TCRbeta CDR3 rearrangement, sequence reads were collapsed and filtered. For each sample, productive Simpson clonality was calculated by taking the square root of Simpson's diversity index across productive rearrangements. In its TCRdb copy, this immuneACCESS table keeps in-frame sequences only and misses some clones. Where compared with another copy, unresolved V genes explain less than half of these, and the others have no known cause. V, J and clone size were drawn from that table, and D and trimming were deduced from the DNA. The sample table holds approximately 85,000 clones, of which about nine tenths were seen once. The top ten clones comprise 25% to 30% of the sample.

Notes on this clone: It lacks a known antigen. Within one base of it there is no much larger clone, and no base qualities were kept. The sample has other DNA sequences that encode this CDR3 too.

This clonotype was sampled from a man between 50 and 59 years old with active or convalescent COVID-19. The V and J segments used are TRBV11-3 and TRBJ2-3; 7 middle bases align to TRBD1. Input material: peripheral blood. The CDR3 is CASSPRQGATDTQYF. Read as DNA, the sequence is TGTGCCAGCAGCCCTCGACAGGGAGCGACAGATACGCAGTATTTT.